Listed below are T cell receptor beta chains from one sample, sequenced in a study of response to subunit inactivated influenza vaccine. TCRdb re-called the RT-PCR reads through MiXCR, storing one row per CDR3 protein. Altogether about 190,000 distinct CDR3 sequences are present, about an eighth being singletons, with the ten largest covering about a quarter. Material: CD8+ T cells sorted from PBMCs, obtained approximately 5 days after vaccination. These receptor sequences come from a man in his fifties or sixties who received an inactivated influenza vaccine. The CDR3 runs from the conserved cysteine through the conserved F or W. Each record gives: clone size, J gene, V gene, D gene, CDR3 DNA, CDR3 protein. The D gene is left open where the match is weak. Size values are once, few and many counts, or a class for expanded clones, and some rows have none.

>-|TRBJ2-1|TRBV29-1|-
TGCAGCGTTGAAGGTCCGTCGTGGGGAAATGAGCAGTTCTTC
CSVEGPSWGNEQFF
>-|TRBJ2-5|TRBV30|-
TGTGCCTGGAGTCTGTACGATCCTCAAGAGACCCAGTACTTC
CAWSLYDPQETQYF
>few|TRBJ2-5|TRBV3-1|-
TGTGCCAGCTTGGGACGGGGGTACCAAGAGACCCAGTACTTC
CASLGRGYQETQYF
>few|TRBJ1-1|TRBV7-9|-
TGTTCCAGCAGCTTCCCCGCGGGGGGTCGGACTGAAGCTTTCTTT
CSSSFPAGGRTEAFF
>many|TRBJ1-1|TRBV4-3|-
TGCGCCAGCAGCCAAGATGGTGGGCTCGCGGACACTGAAGCTTTCTTT
CASSQDGGLADTEAFF
>-|TRBJ2-1|TRBV11-2|TRBD2
TGTGCCAGCAGCCAGGGCGGACTAGCGGGGTACCGCTCCTACAATGAGCAGTTCTTC
CASSQGGLAGYRSYNEQFF
>many|TRBJ2-5|TRBV4-3|TRBD2
TGCGCCAGCAGCCAAGATCGGTCTAGCGGGGGGCAAGAGACCCAGTACTTC
CASSQDRSSGGQETQYF
>few|TRBJ2-4|TRBV7-9|-
TGTGCCAGCAGCTCCGACGATCAAAACATTCAGTACTTC
CASSSDDQNIQYF
>-|TRBJ2-1|TRBV18|-
TGTGCCAGCTCACAGGCCTACAATGAGCAGTTCTTC
CASSQAYNEQFF
>many|TRBJ1-1|TRBV12-3/TRBV12-4|TRBD1
TGTGCCAGCACCCCTGGACAGGGGGAGCTACGGAACACTGAAGCTTTCTTT
CASTPGQGELRNTEAFF
>few|TRBJ2-1|TRBV2|-
TGTGCCAGCAGTGGTGGGCTCAGCTCCTACAATGAGCAGTTCTTC
CASSGGLSSYNEQFF
>-|TRBJ2-7|TRBV4-2|-
TGTGCCAGCAGCCAAGAGACAGGCCGCTCCTACGAGCAGTACTTC
CASSQETGRSYEQYF
>few|TRBJ2-2|TRBV29-1|-
TGCAGCATCACGGGTCTTACCGGGGAGCTGTTTTTT
CSITGLTGELFF
>-|TRBJ2-2|TRBV6-2/TRBV6-3|-
TGTGCCAGCAGTTACTCGGGGCCTGGCACCGGGGAGCTGTTTTTT
CASSYSGPGTGELFF
>-|TRBJ1-2|TRBV20-1|-
TGCAGTGCTAGAGATGTACAGGGTGGTGGCTACACCTTC
CSARDVQGGGYTF
>few|TRBJ2-7|TRBV12-3/TRBV12-4|-
TGTGCCAGCAGGGGTTACAACCAGGAGTGGACCTCCTACGAGCAGTACTTC
CASRGYNQEWTSYEQYF
>-|TRBJ2-2|TRBV11-2|TRBD2
TGTGCCAGCAGCTTAGTACTAGCGGGAGTAGGTACCGGGGAGCTGTTTTTT
CASSLVLAGVGTGELFF
>-|TRBJ2-7|TRBV28|TRBD1
TGTGCCAGCCCCCGACAGGGGACAGGGGAATACGAGCAGTACTTC
CASPRQGTGEYEQYF
>many|TRBJ2-3|TRBV7-7|-
TGTGCCAGCAGCCCGGGAGTTAACACAGATACGCAGTATTTT
CASSPGVNTDTQYF
>-|TRBJ2-7|TRBV20-1|-
TGCAGTGCTCCGATCTCCTACGAGCAGTACTTC
CSAPISYEQYF
>-|TRBJ2-2|TRBV5-6|-
TGTGCCAGCAGCCATATACAGAACACCGGGGAGCTGTTTTTT
CASSHIQNTGELFF
>many|TRBJ1-1|TRBV4-1|-
TGCGCCAGCAGCCAAGAGACCGCAATGAACACTGAAGCTTTCTTT
CASSQETAMNTEAFF
>few|TRBJ2-7|TRBV14|-
TGTGCCAGCAGCCAAGACTTGGGACTGACCTACGAGCAGTACTTC
CASSQDLGLTYEQYF
>few|TRBJ2-1|TRBV12-3/TRBV12-4|-
TGTGCCAGCAGCGTAGACGGTTGGATTGGGGGTGAGCAGTTCTTC
CASSVDGWIGGEQFF
>many|TRBJ1-1|TRBV4-2|TRBD1
TGTGCCAGCAGCCCAGGAGGGACAGGGAACACTGAAGCTTTCTTT
CASSPGGTGNTEAFF
>-|TRBJ2-5|TRBV30|TRBD1
TGTGCCTGGAGTGGGGGACAGGGGAAGGAGACCCAGTACTTC
CAWSGGQGKETQYF
>few|TRBJ2-7|TRBV20-1|TRBD2
TGCAGTGTTATCAAATGGGAAGCGGGAGATGCGTACGAGCAGTACTTC
CSVIKWEAGDAYEQYF
>many|TRBJ2-4|TRBV20-1|-
TGCAGTGCTAGTTATCTAGCCAAAAACATTCAGTACTTC
CSASYLAKNIQYF
>few|TRBJ2-2|TRBV6-2/TRBV6-3|-
TGTGCCAGCAGTAACGTCAGGGTTGGGAACACCGGGGAGCTGTTTTTT
CASSNVRVGNTGELFF
>-|TRBJ2-7|TRBV7-8|TRBD2
TGTGCCAGCAGCTCGGGACTAGCGGGAGTTAACGAGCAGTACTTC
CASSSGLAGVNEQYF
>few|TRBJ1-2|TRBV6-1|-
TGTGCCAGCAGGCTATTGACGGCCTACTATGGCTACACCTTC
CASRLLTAYYGYTF
>few|TRBJ2-7|TRBV5-1|-
TGCGCCAGCAGCTTGGGTATGTCAAGATCCTACGAGCAGTACTTC
CASSLGMSRSYEQYF
>-|TRBJ2-1|TRBV29-1|TRBD2
TGCAGCGTCACCGGGACTAGCAGGGTTAATGAGCAGTTCTTC
CSVTGTSRVNEQFF
>-|TRBJ2-1|TRBV4-3|TRBD2
TGCGCCAGCAGCCACCGCAGCTTAGCGGGTAAAGGGTACAATGAGCAGTTCTTC
CASSHRSLAGKGYNEQFF
>few|TRBJ2-2|TRBV6-5|TRBD1
TGTGCCAGCAGTTACTCAACAGGGGCCACCGGGGAGCTGTTTTTT
CASSYSTGATGELFF
>few|TRBJ2-1|TRBV4-3|TRBD1
TGCGCCAGCAGCCAAGGGACAGGCATGGACAATGAGCAGTTCTTC
CASSQGTGMDNEQFF
>-|TRBJ2-1|TRBV29-1|-
TGCAGCGTTCCCCCTAGCGACTACAATGAGCAGTTCTTC
CSVPPSDYNEQFF
>-|TRBJ2-1|TRBV7-9|-
TGTGCCAGCAGTTCCACGACAGGCAGCTCCTACAATGAGCAGTTCTTC
CASSSTTGSSYNEQFF